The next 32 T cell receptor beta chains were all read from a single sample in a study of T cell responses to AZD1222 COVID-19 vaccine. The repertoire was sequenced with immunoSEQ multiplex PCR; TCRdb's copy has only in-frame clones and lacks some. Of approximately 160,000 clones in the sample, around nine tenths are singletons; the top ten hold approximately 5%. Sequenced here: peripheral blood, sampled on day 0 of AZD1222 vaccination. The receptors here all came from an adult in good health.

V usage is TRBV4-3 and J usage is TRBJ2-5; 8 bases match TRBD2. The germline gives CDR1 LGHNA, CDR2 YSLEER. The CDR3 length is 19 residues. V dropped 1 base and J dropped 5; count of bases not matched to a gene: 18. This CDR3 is CASSQARDIGTRSGETQYF. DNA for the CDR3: TGCGCCAGCAGCCAAGCCCGGGACATTGGGACTAGGAGTGGGGAGACCCAGTACTTC.

The DNA for the CDR3 is TGTGCCTCCAGTTTCGACAGCTACGAGCAGTACTTC. As protein: CASSFDSYEQYF. The chain joins TRBV28 to TRBJ2-7, with D perhaps matching TRBD1 (5 bases). Germline-derived CDR1 and CDR2 are MDHEN and SYDVKM. V was clipped by 11 bases and J by 3 bases, with 14 bases between them. This CDR3 has 12 residues.

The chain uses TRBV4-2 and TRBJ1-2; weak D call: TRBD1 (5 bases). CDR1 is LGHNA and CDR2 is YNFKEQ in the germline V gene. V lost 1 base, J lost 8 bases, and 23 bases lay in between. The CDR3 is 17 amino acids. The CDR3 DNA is TGTGCCAGCAGCCAAGGTGTTTTAACAGAGCGGGGGAAGGGCTACACCTTC. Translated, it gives CASSQGVLTERGKGYTF.

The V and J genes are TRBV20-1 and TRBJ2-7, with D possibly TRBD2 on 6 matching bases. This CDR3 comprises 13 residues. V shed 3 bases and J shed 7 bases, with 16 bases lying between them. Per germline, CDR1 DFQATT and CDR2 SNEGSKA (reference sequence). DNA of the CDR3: TGCAGTGCTAGTCCCGGGGGAGGTAGGGAGCAGTACTTC. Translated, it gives CSASPGGGREQYF.

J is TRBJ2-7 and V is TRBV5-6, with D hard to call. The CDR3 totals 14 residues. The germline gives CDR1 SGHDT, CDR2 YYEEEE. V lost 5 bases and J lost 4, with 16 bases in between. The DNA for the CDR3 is TGTGCCAGCAGGTCCGTGCAGGACGGGTACGAGCAGTACTTC. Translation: CASRSVQDGYEQYF. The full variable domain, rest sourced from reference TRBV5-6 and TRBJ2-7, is DAGVTQSPTHLIKTRGQQVTLRCSPKSGHDTVSWYQQALGQGPQFIFQYYEEEERQRGNFPDRFSGHQFPNYSSELNVNALLLGDSALYLCASRSVQDGYEQYFGPGTRLTVT.

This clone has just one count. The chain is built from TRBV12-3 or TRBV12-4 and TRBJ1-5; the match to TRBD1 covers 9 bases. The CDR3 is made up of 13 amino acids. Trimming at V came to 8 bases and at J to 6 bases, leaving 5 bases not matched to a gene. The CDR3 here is CASGTGWVQPQHF. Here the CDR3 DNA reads TGTGCCAGCGGGACAGGGTGGGTTCAGCCCCAGCATTTT.

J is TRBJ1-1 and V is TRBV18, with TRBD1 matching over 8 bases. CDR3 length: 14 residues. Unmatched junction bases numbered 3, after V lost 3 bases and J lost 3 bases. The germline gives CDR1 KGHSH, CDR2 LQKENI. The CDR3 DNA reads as TGTGCCAGCTCACCTCTGGACAGGGACACTGAAGCTTTCTTT. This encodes CASSPLDRDTEAFF. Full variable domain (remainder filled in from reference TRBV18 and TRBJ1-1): NAGVMQNPRHLVRRRGQEARLRCSPMKGHSHVYWYRQLPEEGLKFMVYLQKENIIDESGMPKERFSAEFPKEGPSILRIQQVVRGDSAAYFCASSPLDRDTEAFFGQGTRLTVV.

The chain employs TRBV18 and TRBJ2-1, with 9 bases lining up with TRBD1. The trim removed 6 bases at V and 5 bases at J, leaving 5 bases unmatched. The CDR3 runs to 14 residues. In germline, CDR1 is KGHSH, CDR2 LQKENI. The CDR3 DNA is TGTGCCAGCTCCCCCAGGACAGGGGACAATGAGCAGTTCTTC. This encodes CASSPRTGDNEQFF.

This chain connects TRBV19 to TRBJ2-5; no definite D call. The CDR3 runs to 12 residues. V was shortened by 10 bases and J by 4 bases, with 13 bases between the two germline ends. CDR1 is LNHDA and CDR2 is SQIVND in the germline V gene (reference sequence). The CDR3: CATSPSGETQYF. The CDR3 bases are TGTGCCACCTCCCCCTCGGGAGAGACCCAGTACTTC.

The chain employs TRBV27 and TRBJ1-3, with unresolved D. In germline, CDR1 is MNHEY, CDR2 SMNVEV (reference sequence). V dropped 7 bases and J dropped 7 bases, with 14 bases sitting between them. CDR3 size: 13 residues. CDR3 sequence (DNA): TGTGCCAGCAAACGGACTCTGGATAACACCATATATTTT. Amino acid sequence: CASKRTLDNTIYF.

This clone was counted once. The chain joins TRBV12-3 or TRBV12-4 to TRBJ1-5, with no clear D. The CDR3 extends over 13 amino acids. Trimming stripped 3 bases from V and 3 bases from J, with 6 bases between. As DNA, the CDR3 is TGTGCCAGCAGTTTGACCATCAATCAGCCCCAGCATTTT. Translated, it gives CASSLTINQPQHF.

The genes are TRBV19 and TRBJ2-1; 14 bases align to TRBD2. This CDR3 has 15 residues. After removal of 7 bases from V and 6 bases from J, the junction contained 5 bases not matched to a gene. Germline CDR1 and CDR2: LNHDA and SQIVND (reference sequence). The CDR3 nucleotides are TGTGCCAGTAAGCCCGGACTAGCGGGAGGCAATGAGCAGTTCTTC. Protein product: CASKPGLAGGNEQFF. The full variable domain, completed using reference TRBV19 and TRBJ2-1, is DGGITQSPKYLFRKEGQNVTLSCEQNLNHDAMYWYRQDPGQGLRLIYYSQIVNDFQKGDIAEGYSVSREKKESFPLTVTSAQKNPTAFYLCASKPGLAGGNEQFFGPGTRLTVL.

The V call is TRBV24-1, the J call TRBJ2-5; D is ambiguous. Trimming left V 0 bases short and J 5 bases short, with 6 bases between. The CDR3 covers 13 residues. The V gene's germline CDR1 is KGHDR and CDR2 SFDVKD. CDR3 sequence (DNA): TGTGCCACCAGTGATTTGGTAGGGGAGACCCAGTACTTC. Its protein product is CATSDLVGETQYF.

The CDR3 loop is CASSPRGGRAVDTQYF. The CDR3 DNA reads as TGTGCCAGCAGTCCTAGGGGCGGGAGGGCCGTAGATACGCAGTATTTT. The chain has TRBV28 and TRBJ2-3; 9 bases fit TRBD2. The length of the CDR3 is 16 residues. V dropped 5 bases and J dropped 5; count of bases not matched to a gene: 11. Germline V gives CDR1 MDHEN, CDR2 SYDVKM. Filled out from reference TRBV28 and TRBJ2-3, the complete variable domain reads DVKVTQSSRYLVKRTGEKVFLECVQDMDHENMFWYRQDPGLGLRLIYFSYDVKMKEKGDIPEGYSVSREKKERFSLILESASTNQTSMYLCASSPRGGRAVDTQYFGPGTRLTVL.

CDR3 residues: CASSYSKAGGEKLFF. CDR3 sequence (DNA): TGTGCCAGCAGTTATTCCAAGGCAGGGGGGGAAAAACTGTTTTTT. V usage is TRBV28 and J usage is TRBJ1-4, with 7 positions matching TRBD1. V lost 4 bases to trimming and J lost 8 bases; unmatched junction nucleotides: 10. The CDR3 consists of 15 residues. Per the germline V gene, CDR1 is MDHEN and CDR2 is SYDVKM.

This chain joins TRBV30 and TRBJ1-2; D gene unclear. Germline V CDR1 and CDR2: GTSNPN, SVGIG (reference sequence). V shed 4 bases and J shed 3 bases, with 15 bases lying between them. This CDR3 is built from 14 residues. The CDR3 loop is CAWTLPGDDYGYTF. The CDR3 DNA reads TGTGCCTGGACTCTGCCTGGGGATGACTATGGCTACACCTTC.

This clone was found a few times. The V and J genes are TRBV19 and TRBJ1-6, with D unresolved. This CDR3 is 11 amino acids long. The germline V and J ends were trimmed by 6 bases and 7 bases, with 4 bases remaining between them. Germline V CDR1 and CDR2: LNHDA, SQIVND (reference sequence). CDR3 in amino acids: CASSQNSPLHF. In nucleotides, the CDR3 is TGTGCCAGTAGCCAGAATTCACCCCTCCACTTT.

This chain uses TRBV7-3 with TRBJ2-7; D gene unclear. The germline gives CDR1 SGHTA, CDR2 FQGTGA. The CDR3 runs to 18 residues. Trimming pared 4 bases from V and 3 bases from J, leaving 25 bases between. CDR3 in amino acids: CASSSSTPPGRAGYEQYF. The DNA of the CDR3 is TGTGCCAGCAGCTCCTCAACCCCCCCCGGAAGGGCTGGCTACGAGCAGTACTTC.

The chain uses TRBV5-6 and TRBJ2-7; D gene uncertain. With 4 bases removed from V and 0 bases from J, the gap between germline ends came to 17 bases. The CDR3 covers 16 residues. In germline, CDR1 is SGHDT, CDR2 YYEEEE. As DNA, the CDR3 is TGTGCCAGCAGCCCCACGACGGTCGGCCTCTCCTACGAGCAGTACTTC. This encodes CASSPTTVGLSYEQYF.

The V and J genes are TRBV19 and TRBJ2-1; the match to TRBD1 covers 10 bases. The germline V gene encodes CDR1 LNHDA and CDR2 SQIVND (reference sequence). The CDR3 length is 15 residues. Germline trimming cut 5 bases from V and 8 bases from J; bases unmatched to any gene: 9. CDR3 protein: CASSLFGTGVHEQFF. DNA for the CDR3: TGTGCCAGTAGTTTGTTTGGGACAGGGGTACATGAGCAGTTCTTC.

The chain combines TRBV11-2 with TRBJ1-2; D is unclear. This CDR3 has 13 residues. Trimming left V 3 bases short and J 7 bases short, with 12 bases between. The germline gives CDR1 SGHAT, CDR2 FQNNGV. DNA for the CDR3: TGTGCCAGCAGCTTGAATTCTTTGCTTGGCTACACCTTC. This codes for CASSLNSLLGYTF.

The CDR3 DNA is TGTGCCAGCAGCCGCACTGAGGGGGCCAACGTCCTGACTTTC. Amino acids: CASSRTEGANVLTF. The V gene is TRBV4-2, the J gene TRBJ2-6; no reliable D call. V gave up 4 bases and J gave up 4 bases, with 8 bases separating them. The CDR3 is made up of 14 amino acids. The V gene's germline CDR1 is LGHNA and CDR2 YNFKEQ.

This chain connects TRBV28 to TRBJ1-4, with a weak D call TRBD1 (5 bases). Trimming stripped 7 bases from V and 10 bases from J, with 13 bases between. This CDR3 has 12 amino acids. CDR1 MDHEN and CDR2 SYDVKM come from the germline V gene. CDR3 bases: TGTGCCAGCACCAATCCCGGGGGAAAACTGTTTTTT. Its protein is CASTNPGGKLFF.

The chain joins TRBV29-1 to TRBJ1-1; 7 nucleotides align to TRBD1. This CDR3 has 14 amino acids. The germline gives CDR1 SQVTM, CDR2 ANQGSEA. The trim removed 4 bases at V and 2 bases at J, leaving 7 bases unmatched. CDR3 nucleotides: TGCAGCGTTGTTTCCTGGACAGGTAACACTGAAGCTTTCTTT. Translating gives CSVVSWTGNTEAFF.

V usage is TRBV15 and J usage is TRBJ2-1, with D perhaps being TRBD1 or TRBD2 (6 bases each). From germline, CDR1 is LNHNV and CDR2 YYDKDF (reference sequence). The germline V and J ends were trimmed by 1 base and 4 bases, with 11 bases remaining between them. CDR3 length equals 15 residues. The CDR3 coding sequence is TGTGCCACCAGCAGAGGGGGGGCAAATTACAATGAGCAGTTCTTC. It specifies CATSRGGANYNEQFF.

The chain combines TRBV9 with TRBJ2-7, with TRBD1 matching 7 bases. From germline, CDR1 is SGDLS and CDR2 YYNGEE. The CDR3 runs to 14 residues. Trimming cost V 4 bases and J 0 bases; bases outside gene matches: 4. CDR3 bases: TGTGCCAGCAGCAGGGACAGAGTCTCCTACGAGCAGTACTTC. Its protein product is CASSRDRVSYEQYF. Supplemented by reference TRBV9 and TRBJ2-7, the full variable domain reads DSGVTQTPKHLITATGQRVTLRCSPRSGDLSVYWYQQSLDQGLQFLIQYYNGEERAKGNILERFSAQQFPDLHSELNLSSLELGDSALYFCASSRDRVSYEQYFGPGTRLTVT.

CDR3 sequence: CASSFGRGANYGYTF. The CDR3 DNA is TGTGCCAGCAGCTTCGGCAGGGGAGCTAACTATGGCTACACCTTC. The chain combines TRBV11-2 with TRBJ1-2; a possible D gene is TRBD1 (6 bases). This CDR3 spans 15 amino acids. Trimming took 3 bases from V and 0 from J, leaving 11 bases between them. Per the germline V gene, CDR1 is SGHAT and CDR2 is FQNNGV.

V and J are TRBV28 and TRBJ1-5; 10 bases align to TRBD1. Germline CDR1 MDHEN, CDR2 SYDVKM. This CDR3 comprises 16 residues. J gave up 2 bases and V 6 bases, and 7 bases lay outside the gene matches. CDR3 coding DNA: TGTGCCAGCAGCGATACCGGGACAGGGGGCAATCAGCCCCAGCATTTT. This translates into CASSDTGTGGNQPQHF.

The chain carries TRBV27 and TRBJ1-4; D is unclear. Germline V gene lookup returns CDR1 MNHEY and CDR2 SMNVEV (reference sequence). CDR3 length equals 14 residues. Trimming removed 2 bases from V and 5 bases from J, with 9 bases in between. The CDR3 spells CASSLMGANEKLFF. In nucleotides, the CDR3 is TGTGCCAGCAGTTTAATGGGCGCAAATGAAAAACTGTTTTTT.

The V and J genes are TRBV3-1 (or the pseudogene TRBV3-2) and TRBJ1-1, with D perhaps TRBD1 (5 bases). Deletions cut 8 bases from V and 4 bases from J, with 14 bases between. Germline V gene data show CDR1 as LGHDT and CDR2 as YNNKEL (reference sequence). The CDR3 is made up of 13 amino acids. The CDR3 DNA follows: TGTGCCAGCCGAGTGGGACCTTCCACTGAAGCTTTCTTT. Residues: CASRVGPSTEAFF.

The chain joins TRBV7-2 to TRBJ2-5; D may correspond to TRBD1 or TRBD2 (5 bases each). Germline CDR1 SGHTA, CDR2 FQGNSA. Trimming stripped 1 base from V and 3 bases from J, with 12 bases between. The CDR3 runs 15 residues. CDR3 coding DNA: TGTGCCAGCAGCTTAGGATCAGGGACCGAAGAGACCCAGTACTTC. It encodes CASSLGSGTEETQYF.

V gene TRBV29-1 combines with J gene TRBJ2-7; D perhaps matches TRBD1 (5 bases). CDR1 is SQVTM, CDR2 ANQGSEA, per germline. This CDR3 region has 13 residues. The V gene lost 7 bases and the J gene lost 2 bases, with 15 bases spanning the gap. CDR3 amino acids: CSAIQGTTYEQYF. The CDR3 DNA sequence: TGCAGCGCTATTCAGGGAACGACCTACGAGCAGTACTTC.